This T cell receptor beta chain originates from a study of Ad26.COV2.S vaccination and SARS-CoV-2 variants. Turning to the study itself: Once or twice, 56 days apart, Ad26.COV2.S was delivered intramuscularly.

Remarks on this clone: At one end, the junction sequence differs from germline, possibly due to a read error.

Treatment described: around 19 received Ad26.COV2.S at low or high dose, single or two shots; five or six received placebo; per-sample allocation not given. Following the first vaccine or placebo injection, samples were taken on day 63. An adult aged 18-55 years in Boston served as the donor. Assay used: immunoSEQ multiplex PCR; TCRdb lists only in-frame clones, some missing. The table includes about 350,000 clones, 88% detected once. Sequences were derived from peripheral blood, sampled in a trial of Ad26.COV2.S vaccine versus placebo. The sequence was obtained from a person aged 18-65 years who received the Ad26.COV2.S COVID-19 vaccine or a placebo.

Here the CDR3 DNA reads TGTGCCAGCAGCTTTATGAACCTGGAACTCTTC. Encoded protein: CASSFMNLELF. This chain joins TRBV5-6 and TRBJ2-1; no clear D. The CDR3 is 11 residues long. In germline, CDR1 is SGHDT, CDR2 YYEEEE.